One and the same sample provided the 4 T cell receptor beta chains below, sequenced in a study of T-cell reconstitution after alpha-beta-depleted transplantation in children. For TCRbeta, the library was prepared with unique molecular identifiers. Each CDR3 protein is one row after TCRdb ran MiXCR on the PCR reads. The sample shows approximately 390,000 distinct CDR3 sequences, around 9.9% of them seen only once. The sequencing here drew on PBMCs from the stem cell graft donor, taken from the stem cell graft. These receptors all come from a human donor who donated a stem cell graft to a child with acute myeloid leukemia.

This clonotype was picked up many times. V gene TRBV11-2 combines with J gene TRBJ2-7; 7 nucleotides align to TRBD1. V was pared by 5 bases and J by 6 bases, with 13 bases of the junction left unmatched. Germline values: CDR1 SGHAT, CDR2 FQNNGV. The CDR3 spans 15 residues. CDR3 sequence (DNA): TGTGCCAGCAGCGTAACCGGGACAGTATTTGCCGAGCAGTACTTC. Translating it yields CASSVTGTVFAEQYF.

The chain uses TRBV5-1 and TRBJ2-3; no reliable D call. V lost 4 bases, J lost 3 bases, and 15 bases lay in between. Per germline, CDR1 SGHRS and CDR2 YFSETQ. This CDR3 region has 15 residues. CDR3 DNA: TGCGCCAGCAGCCCCAACCTGGGAAGGACAGATACGCAGTATTTT. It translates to CASSPNLGRTDTQYF. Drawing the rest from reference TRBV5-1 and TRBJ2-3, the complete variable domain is KAGVTQTPRYLIKTRGQQVTLSCSPISGHRSVSWYQQTPGQGLQFLFEYFSETQRNKGNFPGRFSGRQFSNSRSEMNVSTLELGDSALYLCASSPNLGRTDTQYFGPGTRLTVL.

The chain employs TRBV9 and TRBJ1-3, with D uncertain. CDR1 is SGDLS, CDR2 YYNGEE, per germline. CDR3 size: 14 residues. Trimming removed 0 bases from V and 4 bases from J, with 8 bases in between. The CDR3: CASSVEVTGNTIYF. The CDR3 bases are TGTGCCAGCAGCGTAGAGGTGACCGGAAACACCATATATTTT. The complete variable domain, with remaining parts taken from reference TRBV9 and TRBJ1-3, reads DSGVTQTPKHLITATGQRVTLRCSPRSGDLSVYWYQQSLDQGLQFLIQYYNGEERAKGNILERFSAQQFPDLHSELNLSSLELGDSALYFCASSVEVTGNTIYFGEGSWLTVV.

CDR3: CASSVQGTSGNTIYF. CDR3 nucleotides: TGTGCCAGCAGTGTTCAGGGGACCTCTGGAAACACCATATATTTT. V and J are TRBV6-1 and TRBJ1-3; a possible D gene is TRBD1 (6 bases). The CDR3 runs 15 residues. V lost 4 bases to trimming and J lost 0 bases, with 10 bases between them. Germline V gene sequence: CDR1 MNHNS, CDR2 SASEGT.